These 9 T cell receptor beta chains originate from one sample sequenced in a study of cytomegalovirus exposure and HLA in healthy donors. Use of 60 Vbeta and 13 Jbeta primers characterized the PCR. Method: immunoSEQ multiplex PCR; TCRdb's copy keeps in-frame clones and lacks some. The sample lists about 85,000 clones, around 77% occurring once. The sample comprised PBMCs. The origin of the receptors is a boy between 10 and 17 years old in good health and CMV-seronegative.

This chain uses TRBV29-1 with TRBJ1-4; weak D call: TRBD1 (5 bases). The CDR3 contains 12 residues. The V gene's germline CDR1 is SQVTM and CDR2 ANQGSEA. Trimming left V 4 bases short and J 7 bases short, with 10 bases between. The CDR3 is CSVVGVGEKLFF. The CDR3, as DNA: TGCAGCGTTGTAGGGGTTGGTGAAAAACTGTTTTTT.

The chain's CDR3 is CAISEGPSTDTQYF. The CDR3 coding sequence is TGTGCCATCAGTGAGGGGCCTAGCACAGATACGCAGTATTTT. The chain uses TRBV10-3 and TRBJ2-3; no firm D call. Germline V lookup: CDR1 ENHRY, CDR2 SYGVKD. Deletions cut 2 bases from V and 0 bases from J, with 6 bases between. The CDR3 is 14 amino acids.

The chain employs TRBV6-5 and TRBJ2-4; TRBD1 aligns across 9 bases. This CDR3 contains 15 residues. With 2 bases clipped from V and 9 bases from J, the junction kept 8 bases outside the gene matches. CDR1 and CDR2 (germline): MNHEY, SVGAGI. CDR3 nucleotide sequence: TGTGCCAGCAGTTACACCGGGACAGGGAATACCATTCAGTACTTC. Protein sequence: CASSYTGTGNTIQYF.

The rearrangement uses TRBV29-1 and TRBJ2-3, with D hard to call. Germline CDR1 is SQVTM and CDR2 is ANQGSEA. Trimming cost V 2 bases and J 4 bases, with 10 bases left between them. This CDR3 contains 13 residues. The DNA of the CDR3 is TGCAGCGTTGAACGGCAGGCGTCAGATACGCAGTATTTT. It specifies CSVERQASDTQYF.

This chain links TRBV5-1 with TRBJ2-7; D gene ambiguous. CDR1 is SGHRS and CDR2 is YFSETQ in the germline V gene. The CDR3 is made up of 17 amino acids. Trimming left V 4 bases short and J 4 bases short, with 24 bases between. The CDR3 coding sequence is TGCGCCAGCAGCCCTACCTTCGATTCCTCATCATTGTACGAGCAGTACTTC. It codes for CASSPTFDSSSLYEQYF.

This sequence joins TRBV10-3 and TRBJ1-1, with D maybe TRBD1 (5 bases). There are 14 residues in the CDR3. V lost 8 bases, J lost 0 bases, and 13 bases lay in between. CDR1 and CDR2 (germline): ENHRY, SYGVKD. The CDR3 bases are TGTGCCATCGGGGGGGTAAACATGAACACTGAAGCTTTCTTT. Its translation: CAIGGVNMNTEAFF.

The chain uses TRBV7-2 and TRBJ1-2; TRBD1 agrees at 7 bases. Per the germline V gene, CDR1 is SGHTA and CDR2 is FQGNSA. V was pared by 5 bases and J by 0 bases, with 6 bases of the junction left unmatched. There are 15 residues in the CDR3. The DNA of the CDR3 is TGTGCCAGCAGCCCCGACAGGGCAGCTAACTATGGCTACACCTTC. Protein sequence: CASSPDRAANYGYTF.

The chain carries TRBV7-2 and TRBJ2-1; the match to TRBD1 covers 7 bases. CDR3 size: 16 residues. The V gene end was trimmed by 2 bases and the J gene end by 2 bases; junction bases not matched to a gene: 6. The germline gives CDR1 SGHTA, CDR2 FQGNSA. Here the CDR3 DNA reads TGTGCCAGCAGCTTACTGGGTACAGGGGCCTACAATGAGCAGTTCTTC. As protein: CASSLLGTGAYNEQFF.

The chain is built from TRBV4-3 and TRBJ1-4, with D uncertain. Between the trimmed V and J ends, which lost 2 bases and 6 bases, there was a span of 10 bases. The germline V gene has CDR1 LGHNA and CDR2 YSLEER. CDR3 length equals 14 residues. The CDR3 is CASSQQTLHEKLFF. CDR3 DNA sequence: TGCGCCAGCAGCCAACAGACATTACATGAAAAACTGTTTTTT.